The text below deals with one TCR beta chain. No antigen is known for it. An end of the junction differs from the germline gene, which may be a read error. TCRbeta CDR3 regions were profiled with the immunoSEQ Assay using bias-controlled multiplex PCR amplification of genomic DNA. In the source study's methods: The absolute abundance of each unique TCRbeta CDR3 region was quantified after sequences were collapsed and filtered. Differential abundance was tested with two models: a binomial (Fisher-equivalent) model and a beta-binomial model that adds time-dependent variance fitted from healthy donors. Clones with fewer than 5 combined templates were removed, and differential abundance was called for clones with a Benjamini-Hochberg FDR below 0.01. The form v = (b*log(k)+a)^2 was used to model beta-binomial variance as a function of total template count across the two samples. TCRdb stores this immuneACCESS table with in-frame sequences only. Part of the clones is absent; in the studies checked, under half of the shortfall reflects unresolved V genes, and no reason is known for the rest. The DNA gave D and trimming, while V, J and clone size come from that table. The sample includes approximately 100,000 clones, with around nine tenths observed a single time. The ten largest clones represent about 18% of the sample.

This sample was included in a study of identifying expanded T cells in peripheral blood (dated by TCRdb to about 2019). For the wider study: Technical replicates were generated by sequencing separate aliquots of the same genomic DNA pool, with four replicates compared pairwise.

The germline V gene (reference sequence) sets CDR1 to LNHDA and CDR2 to SQIVND. Measured from the cysteine to the phenylalanine, the CDR3 is 15 residues long. Kept here is only the CDR3 DNA, which spans 45 bases and is read in frame from base 1. Overall study outcomes, separate from this receptor: The authors expected biological variance in healthy repertoires might increase further over much longer intervals such as months to years. Across all healthy-donor time intervals, the beta-binomial model significantly lowered both the number of clones called differentially abundant and the false-positive rate. The binomial model flagged 0.9 to 1.5 differentially abundant clones between technical replicates but about 16 over around 2 weeks and over 18 over four weeks. Variance in clone template counts between approximately two-week samples significantly increased with total template count across all healthy donors.

During the collection period, no immune events, such as infections, were documented for the healthy donors. Time-dependent variance in a beta-binomial model of T-cell clone differential abundance was calibrated using healthy-donor blood repertoires as a training cohort. There were around ten healthy donors in the training cohort, of whom 3 were female and 7 were male. On average the donors were around 45 years old, and their ages spanned roughly 25 to 70 years. Whole blood, obtained from a commercial supplier, was collected from each healthy donor at three time points spaced approximately 15 days apart. For immunosequencing, genomic DNA was extracted from unsorted whole blood.

The material sequenced was blood. The rearrangement joined TRBV19 to TRBJ1-1; 9 central bases correspond to TRBD1. This receptor was taken from a person between 18 and 75 years old in good health. This receptor carries the CDR3 CASTNLGTGNAEAFF. The bases read TGTGCCAGTACCAACCTTGGGACAGGGAACGCTGAAGCTTTCTTT.